The clone carrying this TCR beta chain occurred many times. The antigen is undetermined. Previously published methods and listed TCR primers were used for the bulk TCR libraries. TCRdb itself ran the PCR reads through MiXCR, one entry per CDR3 protein. The sample includes 23,000 or so distinct CDR3 sequences, 17% of them seen just once. The source of the sample is a study of molecular identifiers for immune sequencing clone quantification. Whole-study results and caveats: For highly expanded clones, sizes could be underestimated when identical TCR molecules share a barcode. Over 99% of CMV-specific effector molecules, but under 1% of naive ones, were in clones above 20 copies.

V lost 0 bases to trimming and J lost 2 bases, with 14 bases between them. Germline-derived CDR1 and CDR2 are SGDLS and YYNGEE. There are 16 residues in the CDR3. The rearrangement links TRBV9 to TRBJ2-5, with D tentatively TRBD2 (5 bases). Sequencing was performed on naive CD8+ T cells from blood, with Jurkat cell RNA spiked in. The subset is: FACS-sorted CD8+CD4-CCR7+CD45RA+ naive T cells. The TCR comes from a human donor in good health. Some libraries in this study had Jurkat cell RNA spiked in. The DNA of the CDR3 is TGTGCCAGCAGCGTAGACGGAGGACTGATTCAAGAGACCCAGTACTTC. Translated, it gives CASSVDGGLIQETQYF.